This T cell receptor beta chain is drawn from a study of T cell responses to AZD1222 COVID-19 vaccine. Study-level results: White British ancestry dominated among donors, who included more females, and clonal diversity was possibly underestimated. The study found vaccine-associated CD4 TCRs spanning spike, dominant at 160-218 and 743-854. Regions left unmutated in variants are reportedly the target of nearly half of spike-specific TCRs.

The J segment lost 1 base and the V segment lost 1 base, leaving 3 bases of the junction unmatched. CDR1 and CDR2 (germline): LGHDT, YNNKEL (reference sequence). The CDR3 totals 15 residues. Comment on this clone: As yet, its antigen is unknown.

Using immunoSEQ multiplex PCR, the repertoire was profiled, and TCRdb retains in-frame clones only, with some absent. Of 160,000 or so clones listed, around 92% were seen once; the top ten hold roughly 4.4%. Sequences were derived from peripheral blood, sampled on day 0 of MenACWY control vaccination. The TCR originated in an adult in good health. This sequence joins TRBV3-1 (or the pseudogene TRBV3-2) and TRBJ2-5; 7 bases align to TRBD1. CDR3 sequence reads: CASSQATGPQETQYF. Here the CDR3 DNA reads TGTGCCAGCAGCCAAGCGACAGGGCCCCAAGAGACCCAGTACTTC.